This is a list of T cell receptor beta chains from one sample in a study. TCRdb ran MiXCR on the 5' RACE reads and lists one entry per CDR3 protein. This sample has approximately 11,000 distinct CDR3 sequences, with roughly 29% found just once. The sample taken for sequencing was Tregs sorted from a lymph node. The source of these receptors is a female donor with breast cancer. Each CDR3 is given with its conserved first and last residue. The order of the fields is V gene, J gene, clone size, D gene, CDR3 protein, CDR3 DNA. The D gene is left open where the match is weak. Not all rows give a size; the values are once, few, many and, for expanded clones, a class.

V gene: TRBV4-1
J gene: TRBJ2-1
clone size: many
D gene: TRBD2
CDR3 protein: CASSQESGRGSGYNEQFF
CDR3 DNA: TGCGCCAGCAGCCAAGAAAGCGGGAGGGGATCGGGGTACAATGAGCAGTTCTTC

V gene: TRBV7-9
J gene: TRBJ2-5
clone size: many
D gene: -
CDR3 protein: CASSFGAEETQYF
CDR3 DNA: TGTGCCAGCAGCTTTGGAGCAGAAGAGACCCAGTACTTC

V gene: TRBV29-1
J gene: TRBJ2-1
clone size: medium-sized
D gene: TRBD2
CDR3 protein: CSGTSVWESRFF
CDR3 DNA: TGCAGCGGGACTAGTGTTTGGGAGTCTAGGTTCTTC

V gene: TRBV3-1
J gene: TRBJ2-1
clone size: many
D gene: -
CDR3 protein: CASSPAGHYLLYEQFF
CDR3 DNA: TGTGCCAGCAGCCCAGCGGGACACTACCTGTTGTATGAGCAGTTCTTC

V gene: TRBV12-3/TRBV12-4
J gene: TRBJ1-5
clone size: few
D gene: TRBD1
CDR3 protein: CASRSQGARGNQPQHF
CDR3 DNA: TGTGCCAGCAGATCCCAGGGGGCGCGGGGCAATCAGCCCCAGCATTTT

V gene: TRBV10-3
J gene: TRBJ1-1
clone size: few
D gene: -
CDR3 protein: CAISGTLTEAFF
CDR3 DNA: TGTGCCATCAGTGGGACTCTAACTGAAGCTTTCTTT

V gene: TRBV27
J gene: TRBJ2-1
clone size: -
D gene: TRBD2
CDR3 protein: CAGSFSLAGETEQFF
CDR3 DNA: TGTGCCGGCAGTTTTTCGCTAGCGGGAGAGACCGAGCAGTTCTTC

V gene: TRBV6-1
J gene: TRBJ1-2
clone size: medium-sized
D gene: TRBD1
CDR3 protein: CASRLGQDYTF
CDR3 DNA: TGTGCCAGCAGACTCGGACAGGACTACACCTTC

V gene: TRBV9
J gene: TRBJ2-3
clone size: -
D gene: -
CDR3 protein: CASSTSGGGADTQYF
CDR3 DNA: TGTGCCAGCAGCACCAGCGGAGGAGGGGCAGATACGCAGTATTTT

V gene: TRBV6-1
J gene: TRBJ1-5
clone size: -
D gene: TRBD1
CDR3 protein: CASSEADRGLSYEHF
CDR3 DNA: TGTGCCAGCAGTGAAGCTGACAGGGGGCTGTCCTACGAGCATTTT

V gene: TRBV6-2/TRBV6-3
J gene: TRBJ2-5
clone size: medium-sized
D gene: -
CDR3 protein: CASSYVGLKTQYF
CDR3 DNA: TGTGCCAGCAGTTACGTCGGTTTGAAGACCCAGTACTTC

V gene: TRBV4-2
J gene: TRBJ1-1
clone size: few
D gene: -
CDR3 protein: CASSQGSRGQLNTEAFF
CDR3 DNA: TGTGCCAGCAGCCAAGGAAGCCGGGGACAATTGAACACTGAAGCTTTCTTT

V gene: TRBV12-3/TRBV12-4
J gene: TRBJ2-7
clone size: many
D gene: TRBD2
CDR3 protein: CASSLWSSGRDEQYF
CDR3 DNA: TGTGCCAGCAGTTTATGGTCTAGCGGGAGGGACGAGCAGTACTTC

V gene: TRBV5-1
J gene: TRBJ2-5
clone size: -
D gene: TRBD2
CDR3 protein: CASSLGGQETQYF
CDR3 DNA: TGCGCCAGCAGCCTCGGGGGGCAAGAGACCCAGTACTTC

V gene: TRBV25-1
J gene: TRBJ2-1
clone size: few
D gene: -
CDR3 protein: CASSDPPGANEQFF
CDR3 DNA: TGTGCCAGCAGTGATCCCCCCGGGGCGAATGAGCAGTTCTTC

V gene: TRBV4-2
J gene: TRBJ1-4
clone size: many
D gene: -
CDR3 protein: CASSQDITRTNEKLFF
CDR3 DNA: TGTGCCAGCAGCCAAGATATTACTAGGACTAATGAAAAACTGTTTTTT

V gene: TRBV12-3/TRBV12-4
J gene: TRBJ2-1
clone size: many
D gene: -
CDR3 protein: CASSLEQGVYNEQFF
CDR3 DNA: TGTGCCAGCAGTTTAGAACAGGGAGTTTACAATGAGCAGTTCTTC

V gene: TRBV6-1
J gene: TRBJ2-1
clone size: -
D gene: -
CDR3 protein: CASSGTGGNLLNEQFF
CDR3 DNA: TGTGCCAGCAGTGGGACTGGTGGGAATCTGCTCAATGAGCAGTTCTTC

V gene: TRBV9
J gene: TRBJ2-2
clone size: medium-sized
D gene: -
CDR3 protein: CASSVWGIGTGELFF
CDR3 DNA: TGTGCCAGCAGCGTTTGGGGGATCGGCACCGGGGAGCTGTTTTTT

V gene: TRBV12-3/TRBV12-4
J gene: TRBJ1-5
clone size: many
D gene: -
CDR3 protein: CASSLARPSSPQHF
CDR3 DNA: TGTGCCAGCAGTTTAGCGAGACCTTCTAGTCCCCAGCATTTT

V gene: TRBV28
J gene: TRBJ2-1
clone size: medium-sized
D gene: -
CDR3 protein: CASSFTGASSYNEQFF
CDR3 DNA: TGTGCCAGCAGTTTCACGGGTGCGAGCTCCTACAATGAGCAGTTCTTC

V gene: TRBV7-9
J gene: TRBJ1-1
clone size: -
D gene: TRBD1
CDR3 protein: CASSSAGGRDTEAFF
CDR3 DNA: TGTGCCAGTAGCTCGGCAGGGGGGAGAGACACTGAAGCTTTCTTT

V gene: TRBV15
J gene: TRBJ2-7
clone size: medium-sized
D gene: -
CDR3 protein: CATSWRVGSYEQYF
CDR3 DNA: TGTGCCACCAGCTGGCGGGTGGGATCCTACGAGCAGTACTTC

V gene: TRBV9
J gene: TRBJ2-1
clone size: medium-sized
D gene: TRBD2
CDR3 protein: CASSVDGGGDSFYNEQFF
CDR3 DNA: TGTGCCAGCAGCGTAGATGGGGGAGGGGACTCTTTCTACAATGAGCAGTTCTTC

V gene: TRBV15
J gene: TRBJ2-1
clone size: many
D gene: -
CDR3 protein: CATSRDGKGWNEQFF
CDR3 DNA: TGTGCCACCAGCAGAGATGGAAAGGGGTGGAATGAGCAGTTCTTC

V gene: TRBV27
J gene: TRBJ2-7
clone size: -
D gene: TRBD2
CDR3 protein: CASSSRIAGDEQYF
CDR3 DNA: TGTGCCAGCAGTTCACGCATAGCGGGAGACGAGCAGTACTTC

V gene: TRBV6-5
J gene: TRBJ2-7
clone size: medium-sized
D gene: -
CDR3 protein: CASSADMGIPQGEQYF
CDR3 DNA: TGTGCCAGCAGTGCCGATATGGGGATACCCCAAGGCGAGCAGTACTTC

V gene: TRBV10-2
J gene: TRBJ2-3
clone size: few
D gene: TRBD1
CDR3 protein: CASGDRAGIDTQYF
CDR3 DNA: TGCGCCAGCGGGGACAGGGCGGGAATAGATACGCAGTATTTT

V gene: TRBV4-2
J gene: TRBJ2-6
clone size: medium-sized
D gene: -
CDR3 protein: CASRRGEGANVLTF
CDR3 DNA: TGTGCCAGCAGGAGAGGGGAAGGGGCCAACGTCCTGACTTTC

V gene: TRBV20-1
J gene: TRBJ1-2
clone size: many
D gene: -
CDR3 protein: CSCIRDGYTF
CDR3 DNA: TGCAGCTGTATACGGGATGGCTACACCTTC

V gene: TRBV3-1
J gene: TRBJ2-7
clone size: medium-sized
D gene: -
CDR3 protein: CASSPQGRSSYEQYF
CDR3 DNA: TGTGCCAGCAGCCCGCAGGGGAGGAGCTCCTACGAGCAGTACTTC

V gene: TRBV7-6
J gene: TRBJ2-1
clone size: few
D gene: -
CDR3 protein: CASSLVADTYNEQFF
CDR3 DNA: TGTGCCAGCAGCTTAGTAGCGGATACCTACAATGAGCAGTTCTTC

V gene: TRBV7-9
J gene: TRBJ2-7
clone size: -
D gene: -
CDR3 protein: CASSLVGIEQYF
CDR3 DNA: TGTGCCAGCAGCTTAGTAGGAATCGAGCAGTACTTC

V gene: TRBV5-1
J gene: TRBJ2-7
clone size: many
D gene: -
CDR3 protein: CASSLTSYEQYF
CDR3 DNA: TGCGCCAGCAGCTTGACCTCCTACGAGCAGTACTTC

V gene: TRBV24-1
J gene: TRBJ2-1
clone size: many
D gene: TRBD2
CDR3 protein: CATMEREGRNEQFF
CDR3 DNA: TGTGCCACCATGGAACGGGAGGGCCGGAATGAGCAGTTCTTC

V gene: TRBV7-6
J gene: TRBJ1-1
clone size: many
D gene: TRBD1
CDR3 protein: CASSAGQAEAFF
CDR3 DNA: TGTGCCAGCAGCGCCGGACAGGCTGAAGCTTTCTTT

V gene: TRBV5-4
J gene: TRBJ2-7
clone size: medium-sized
D gene: -
CDR3 protein: CASSLGTQRDEQYF
CDR3 DNA: TGTGCCAGCAGCTTGGGGACCCAACGGGACGAGCAGTACTTC

V gene: TRBV11-2
J gene: TRBJ2-1
clone size: many
D gene: TRBD1
CDR3 protein: CASTLDRGAYNEQFF
CDR3 DNA: TGTGCCAGCACCCTGGACAGGGGAGCCTACAATGAGCAGTTCTTC

V gene: TRBV4-1
J gene: TRBJ2-1
clone size: once
D gene: -
CDR3 protein: CASSQAGGEQFF
CDR3 DNA: TGCGCCAGCAGCCAAGCTGGTGGTGAGCAGTTCTTC

V gene: TRBV5-4
J gene: TRBJ2-1
clone size: medium-sized
D gene: TRBD2
CDR3 protein: CASSLLAGAGNEQFF
CDR3 DNA: TGTGCCAGCAGCCTACTAGCGGGAGCTGGCAATGAGCAGTTCTTC

V gene: TRBV24-1
J gene: TRBJ2-1
clone size: many
D gene: TRBD2
CDR3 protein: CATGGTSGSGSYNEQFF
CDR3 DNA: TGTGCCACCGGAGGGACTAGCGGGAGTGGGTCCTACAATGAGCAGTTCTTC

V gene: TRBV28
J gene: TRBJ2-6
clone size: few
D gene: -
CDR3 protein: CASSRPGWASGANVLTF
CDR3 DNA: TGTGCCAGCAGTAGGCCCGGGTGGGCCTCTGGGGCCAACGTCCTGACTTTC

V gene: TRBV15
J gene: TRBJ2-7
clone size: many
D gene: -
CDR3 protein: CATSRDTVPTDSYEQYF
CDR3 DNA: TGTGCCACCAGCAGAGATACGGTGCCGACAGACTCCTACGAGCAGTACTTC

V gene: TRBV6-6
J gene: TRBJ1-1
clone size: -
D gene: TRBD1
CDR3 protein: CASSYGTGEAFF
CDR3 DNA: TGTGCCAGCAGTTACGGGACAGGGGAAGCTTTCTTT

V gene: TRBV27
J gene: TRBJ2-7
clone size: medium-sized
D gene: TRBD1
CDR3 protein: CASGDRDRAYEQYF
CDR3 DNA: TGTGCCAGCGGTGACCGGGACAGAGCCTACGAGCAGTACTTC

V gene: TRBV7-9
J gene: TRBJ2-3
clone size: medium-sized
D gene: TRBD2
CDR3 protein: CASSPGGSLTDTQYF
CDR3 DNA: TGTGCCAGCAGCCCAGGCGGGAGTTTGACAGATACGCAGTATTTT

V gene: TRBV6-2/TRBV6-3
J gene: TRBJ2-7
clone size: few
D gene: -
CDR3 protein: CASSKGPYEQYF
CDR3 DNA: TGTGCCAGCAGCAAGGGCCCCTACGAGCAGTACTTC

V gene: TRBV5-1
J gene: TRBJ2-1
clone size: medium-sized
D gene: -
CDR3 protein: CASSLTGISSYNEQFF
CDR3 DNA: TGCGCCAGCAGCTTGACAGGAATAAGCTCCTACAATGAGCAGTTCTTC

V gene: TRBV29-1
J gene: TRBJ2-1
clone size: medium-sized
D gene: -
CDR3 protein: CSVDLSSYNEQFF
CDR3 DNA: TGCAGCGTTGACCTGTCCTCCTACAATGAGCAGTTCTTC

V gene: TRBV4-1
J gene: TRBJ2-7
clone size: medium-sized
D gene: TRBD2
CDR3 protein: CASSQVRLAGDYEQYF
CDR3 DNA: TGCGCCAGCAGCCAAGTCCGGCTAGCGGGAGACTACGAGCAGTACTTC

V gene: TRBV9
J gene: TRBJ2-7
clone size: many
D gene: TRBD2
CDR3 protein: CASSVGTSDEQYF
CDR3 DNA: TGTGCCAGCAGCGTCGGGACTAGCGACGAGCAGTACTTC